This entry is about one T cell receptor (beta chain). Germline lookup yields CDR1 SGDLS and CDR2 YYNGEE. This CDR3 has 17 residues. Deletions cut 3 bases from V and 7 bases from J, with 25 bases between. Repertoires were generated with immunoSEQ multiplex PCR, while TCRdb's copy carries only in-frame clones and drops some. The sample consists of around 130,000 clones, roughly 83% of them appearing once. Time point indicated: pretreatment peripheral blood. Patients' cancers were locally advanced or metastatic urothelial carcinomas. The source of the sample is a study of PD-L1 blockade in urothelial cancer.

The TCR was taken from a man over 45 with urothelial cancer. The V and J genes are TRBV9 and TRBJ1-2; tentative D call: TRBD1 (6 bases). This material consisted of PBMCs, taken around atezolizumab (anti-PD-L1) treatment. CDR3 sequence (DNA): TGTGCCAGCAGCGAGGGCGGGGGCCTCGACGGCCCATTTGGCTACACCTTC. Protein: CASSEGGGLDGPFGYTF. Combining the CDR3 with reference TRBV9 and TRBJ1-2 gives the whole variable domain DSGVTQTPKHLITATGQRVTLRCSPRSGDLSVYWYQQSLDQGLQFLIQYYNGEERAKGNILERFSAQQFPDLHSELNLSSLELGDSALYFCASSEGGGLDGPFGYTFGSGTRLTVV.